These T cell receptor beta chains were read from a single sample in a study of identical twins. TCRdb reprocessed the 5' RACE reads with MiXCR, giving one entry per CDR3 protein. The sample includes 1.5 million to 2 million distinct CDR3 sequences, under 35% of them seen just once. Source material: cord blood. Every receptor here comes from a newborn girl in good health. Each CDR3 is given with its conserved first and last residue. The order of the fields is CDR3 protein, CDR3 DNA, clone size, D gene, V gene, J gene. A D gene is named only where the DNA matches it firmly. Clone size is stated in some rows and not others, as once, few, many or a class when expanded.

cdr3_aa: CASSLFEGGQETQYF
cdr3_nt: TGCGCCAGCAGCTTGTTTGAGGGGGGCCAAGAGACCCAGTACTTC
clone_size: .
d_call: .
v_call: TRBV5-1
j_call: TRBJ2-5

cdr3_aa: CASSPRGADEKLFF
cdr3_nt: TGTGCCAGCAGTCCACGGGGGGCCGATGAAAAACTGTTTTTT
clone_size: few
d_call: .
v_call: TRBV12-3/TRBV12-4
j_call: TRBJ1-4

cdr3_aa: CASSVYTGLAGGNEQYF
cdr3_nt: TGTGCCAGCAGCGTATATACGGGACTAGCGGGGGGTAACGAGCAGTACTTC
clone_size: few
d_call: TRBD2
v_call: TRBV9
j_call: TRBJ2-7

cdr3_aa: CASSLYLTGGWAFF
cdr3_nt: TGTGCCAGCAGCTTATACCTGACAGGGGGCTGGGCTTTCTTT
clone_size: few
d_call: TRBD1
v_call: TRBV7-8
j_call: TRBJ1-1

cdr3_aa: CASRDQLGQGGGYTF
cdr3_nt: TGTGCCAGCAGAGACCAATTGGGACAGGGGGGCGGCTACACCTTC
clone_size: .
d_call: TRBD1
v_call: TRBV2
j_call: TRBJ1-2

cdr3_aa: CASSPVRDSYEQYF
cdr3_nt: TGTGCCAGCAGCCCGGTTCGGGATTCCTACGAGCAGTACTTC
clone_size: .
d_call: .
v_call: TRBV6-5
j_call: TRBJ2-7

cdr3_aa: CASTLLGVGASDTQYF
cdr3_nt: TGTGCCAGCACCCTCCTAGGGGTTGGTGCGTCAGATACGCAGTATTTT
clone_size: .
d_call: .
v_call: TRBV28
j_call: TRBJ2-3

cdr3_aa: CASSLQWEVNTEAFF
cdr3_nt: TGCGCCAGCAGCTTGCAGTGGGAGGTGAACACTGAAGCTTTCTTT
clone_size: .
d_call: .
v_call: TRBV5-1
j_call: TRBJ1-1

cdr3_aa: CSPHRGSAVEQYF
cdr3_nt: TGCAGTCCCCACCGGGGGTCAGCGGTAGAGCAGTACTTC
clone_size: .
d_call: .
v_call: TRBV20-1
j_call: TRBJ2-7

cdr3_aa: CSGWAGGTDTQYF
cdr3_nt: TGCAGCGGGTGGGCAGGGGGCACAGATACGCAGTATTTT
clone_size: .
d_call: .
v_call: TRBV29-1
j_call: TRBJ2-3

cdr3_aa: CASSEGLAVYQETQYF
cdr3_nt: TGCGCCAGCAGCGAAGGACTAGCGGTTTACCAAGAGACCCAGTACTTC
clone_size: few
d_call: TRBD2
v_call: TRBV5-1
j_call: TRBJ2-5

cdr3_aa: CASSLVGSGTGRVLAQHF
cdr3_nt: TGTGCCAGCAGTTTAGTGGGGTCGGGGACAGGGCGGGTATTAGCCCAGCATTTT
clone_size: .
d_call: TRBD1
v_call: TRBV12-3/TRBV12-4
j_call: TRBJ1-5

cdr3_aa: CAIRSGGHNEQFF
cdr3_nt: TGTGCCATCAGGTCCGGTGGCCACAATGAGCAGTTCTTC
clone_size: few
d_call: .
v_call: TRBV28
j_call: TRBJ2-1

cdr3_aa: CASSLAWGRTNTEAFF
cdr3_nt: TGTGCCAGCAGCTTAGCATGGGGACGGACGAACACTGAAGCTTTCTTT
clone_size: .
d_call: .
v_call: TRBV7-2
j_call: TRBJ1-1

cdr3_aa: CVSSTDREGNQPQHF
cdr3_nt: TGTGTCAGCAGCACCGACAGGGAGGGCAATCAGCCCCAGCATTTT
clone_size: .
d_call: TRBD1
v_call: TRBV6-5
j_call: TRBJ1-5

cdr3_aa: CASSLDGTGWQPQHF
cdr3_nt: TGTGCCAGCAGCTTGGATGGGACAGGGTGGCAGCCCCAGCATTTT
clone_size: few
d_call: TRBD1
v_call: TRBV5-8
j_call: TRBJ1-5

cdr3_aa: CSARVRGRNYGYTF
cdr3_nt: TGCAGTGCTAGAGTTCGGGGGAGGAACTATGGCTACACCTTC
clone_size: few
d_call: .
v_call: TRBV20-1
j_call: TRBJ1-2

cdr3_aa: CASSKGTEPNTGELFF
cdr3_nt: TGTGCCAGCAGCAAGGGGACAGAACCGAACACCGGGGAGCTGTTTTTT
clone_size: few
d_call: TRBD1
v_call: TRBV28
j_call: TRBJ2-2

cdr3_aa: CASRRVGGQPQHF
cdr3_nt: TGTGCCAGCAGAAGGGTGGGAGGTCAGCCCCAGCATTTT
clone_size: .
d_call: .
v_call: TRBV9
j_call: TRBJ1-5

cdr3_aa: CSARLANQPQHF
cdr3_nt: TGCAGTGCTAGGCTGGCAAATCAGCCCCAGCATTTT
clone_size: many
d_call: .
v_call: TRBV20-1
j_call: TRBJ1-5

cdr3_aa: CASSLSRGANVLTF
cdr3_nt: TGTGCCAGCAGTTTATCCAGGGGGGCCAACGTCCTGACTTTC
clone_size: few
d_call: .
v_call: TRBV27
j_call: TRBJ2-6

cdr3_aa: CASKKGVDGEAFF
cdr3_nt: TGTGCCAGCAAAAAAGGGGTAGACGGTGAAGCTTTCTTT
clone_size: few
d_call: .
v_call: TRBV12-3/TRBV12-4
j_call: TRBJ1-1

cdr3_aa: CASSLEGLLGTYNEQFF
cdr3_nt: TGTGCCAGCAGCTTAGAGGGGTTGCTGGGCACCTACAATGAGCAGTTCTTC
clone_size: few
d_call: .
v_call: TRBV7-2
j_call: TRBJ2-1

cdr3_aa: CASRTGFFYGYTF
cdr3_nt: TGTGCCAGCAGAACGGGTTTTTTCTATGGCTACACCTTC
clone_size: few
d_call: .
v_call: TRBV2
j_call: TRBJ1-2

cdr3_aa: CASSSNLRDPEAFF
cdr3_nt: TGTGCCAGCAGCTCGAACCTCAGGGACCCTGAAGCTTTCTTT
clone_size: few
d_call: .
v_call: TRBV7-9
j_call: TRBJ1-1

cdr3_aa: CASRPGLWNPSTDTQYF
cdr3_nt: TGTGCCAGCAGGCCGGGACTCTGGAATCCTAGCACAGATACGCAGTATTTT
clone_size: .
d_call: .
v_call: TRBV27
j_call: TRBJ2-3

cdr3_aa: CSVYKQGNEKLFF
cdr3_nt: TGCAGCGTTTATAAACAGGGTAATGAAAAACTGTTTTTT
clone_size: .
d_call: .
v_call: TRBV29-1
j_call: TRBJ1-4

cdr3_aa: CASSPWLQGEGNQPQHF
cdr3_nt: TGTGCCAGCAGTCCCTGGTTGCAGGGAGAAGGGAATCAGCCCCAGCATTTT
clone_size: many
d_call: .
v_call: TRBV27
j_call: TRBJ1-5

cdr3_aa: CASSPTAGLGQPQHF
cdr3_nt: TGTGCCAGCAGCCCCACCGCGGGCCTCGGCCAGCCCCAGCATTTT
clone_size: .
d_call: .
v_call: TRBV12-3/TRBV12-4
j_call: TRBJ1-5

cdr3_aa: CASSLMVGRDQPQHF
cdr3_nt: TGTGCCAGCAGCTTGATGGTTGGGCGGGACCAGCCCCAGCATTTT
clone_size: few
d_call: .
v_call: TRBV5-5
j_call: TRBJ1-5

cdr3_aa: CASSEGPGQNLSGANVLTF
cdr3_nt: TGTGCCAGCAGTGAGGGACCGGGGCAGAACCTCTCTGGGGCCAACGTCCTGACTTTC
clone_size: .
d_call: .
v_call: TRBV6-1
j_call: TRBJ2-6

cdr3_aa: CASSPPLAGQDTQYF
cdr3_nt: TGTGCCAGCAGCCCCCCCCTAGCGGGGCAAGATACGCAGTATTTT
clone_size: few
d_call: TRBD2
v_call: TRBV4-2
j_call: TRBJ2-3

cdr3_aa: CVSSQQKLAGHYNEQYF
cdr3_nt: TGTGTCAGCAGTCAACAAAAGCTAGCGGGGCACTACAATGAGCAGTACTTC
clone_size: .
d_call: TRBD2
v_call: TRBV6-1
j_call: TRBJ2-7

cdr3_aa: CASSPAPDRVVKNIQYF
cdr3_nt: TGTGCCAGCAGCCCTGCCCCCGACAGGGTGGTCAAAAACATTCAGTACTTC
clone_size: .
d_call: TRBD1
v_call: TRBV3-1
j_call: TRBJ2-4

cdr3_aa: CASSHRGRLGNQPQHF
cdr3_nt: TGTGCCAGCAGCCACAGGGGGCGCTTGGGCAATCAGCCCCAGCATTTT
clone_size: .
d_call: TRBD1
v_call: TRBV12-3/TRBV12-4
j_call: TRBJ1-5

cdr3_aa: CASSLAGGPIINEQFF
cdr3_nt: TGTGCCAGCAGTTTAGCGGGAGGGCCAATAATTAATGAGCAGTTCTTC
clone_size: .
d_call: TRBD2
v_call: TRBV28
j_call: TRBJ2-1

cdr3_aa: CASGFQRPSTDTQYF
cdr3_nt: TGTGCCAGCGGTTTCCAGCGCCCTAGCACAGATACGCAGTATTTT
clone_size: few
d_call: .
v_call: TRBV28
j_call: TRBJ2-3

cdr3_aa: CSARRGFPHYEQYF
cdr3_nt: TGCAGTGCTAGGAGGGGATTCCCCCATTACGAGCAGTACTTC
clone_size: .
d_call: .
v_call: TRBV20-1
j_call: TRBJ2-7

cdr3_aa: CASFGKLLGNSPLHF
cdr3_nt: TGTGCCAGCTTCGGGAAGCTGTTAGGGAATTCACCCCTCCACTTT
clone_size: .
d_call: .
v_call: TRBV2
j_call: TRBJ1-6

cdr3_aa: CASSGYDRDRGYTF
cdr3_nt: TGTGCCAGCAGTGGATACGACCGGGACAGGGGCTACACCTTC
clone_size: .
d_call: TRBD1
v_call: TRBV12-3/TRBV12-4
j_call: TRBJ1-2

cdr3_aa: CAGGKRVGNTEAFF
cdr3_nt: TGTGCCGGGGGAAAAAGGGTGGGGAACACTGAAGCTTTCTTT
clone_size: .
d_call: .
v_call: TRBV4-2
j_call: TRBJ1-1

cdr3_aa: CSASSSSGSIYEQYF
cdr3_nt: TGCAGTGCTAGTTCCTCCAGCGGGAGTATCTACGAGCAGTACTTC
clone_size: .
d_call: TRBD2
v_call: TRBV20-1
j_call: TRBJ2-7

cdr3_aa: CASRPVAILLDEQYF
cdr3_nt: TGTGCCAGCAGGCCCGTAGCCATCCTCCTAGACGAGCAGTACTTC
clone_size: few
d_call: .
v_call: TRBV28
j_call: TRBJ2-7

cdr3_aa: CASSKGTGGLNTEAFF
cdr3_nt: TGCGCCAGCAGCAAAGGGACAGGGGGACTGAACACTGAAGCTTTCTTT
clone_size: .
d_call: TRBD1
v_call: TRBV5-1
j_call: TRBJ1-1